The sequence of this TCR beta chain was determined in a study of patients and donors after allogeneic stem cell transplantation. TCRdb re-analysed the RT-PCR reads in MiXCR, keeping a single row per CDR3 protein. The repertoire includes roughly 960,000 distinct CDR3 sequences, around 17% of them detected once, and around 5.5% sits in the top ten. The sequence was collected from a human donor who was either an allogeneic HSCT recipient or a stem cell or donor lymphocyte infusion donor (not recorded which). It is not recorded whose cells these are; they may come from a transplant donor. Sequenced sample: blood, either unsorted or a sorted T cell fraction (not recorded which).

The CDR3 DNA sequence: TGTGCCAGCAGCCGAATCGAGATAAACACTGAAGCTTTCTTT. It codes for CASSRIEINTEAFF. The chain carries TRBV14 and TRBJ1-1; D unclear. V was cut by 4 bases and J by 2 bases, with 11 bases left in between. The CDR3 has 14 amino acids. CDR1 SGHDN and CDR2 FVKESK come from the germline V gene.